Following are 30 T cell receptor beta chains from one sample sequenced in a study of molecular identifiers for immune sequencing clone quantification. One entry per CDR3 protein results from TCRdb running MiXCR on the PCR reads. Among more than 550,000 distinct CDR3 sequences listed, about 25% were seen once. The material sequenced was naive CD8+ T cells from blood, with Jurkat cell RNA spiked in. The subset is: FACS-sorted CD8+CD4-CCR7+CD45RA+ naive T cells. The receptors were gathered from a human donor in good health. Some libraries in this study had Jurkat cell RNA spiked in.

Note on this clonotype: This may come from a read error, since a much larger clone is one base off. The genes are TRBV12-3 or TRBV12-4 and TRBJ2-7; 7 bases are shared with TRBD2. This CDR3 has 16 residues. The CDR3 DNA follows: TGTGCCAGCGGTTTAGCCGAGGCTAGCGGCATGTACGAGCAGTACTTC. Translating it yields CASGLAEASGMYEQYF.

This clonotype has only a few counts. This sequence joins TRBV20-1 and TRBJ1-2; maybe TRBD1 (6 bases). This CDR3 has 14 amino acids. V shed 5 bases and J shed 4 bases, with 17 bases lying between them. CDR1 and CDR2 (germline): DFQATT, SNEGSKA (reference sequence). CDR3 sequence reads: CSAWQGRLPYGYTF. The CDR3 nucleotides are TGCAGTGCTTGGCAGGGGCGCTTACCCTATGGCTACACCTTC.

This clonotype was detected ten times or more. The CDR3 sequence: CASSQDGTEIYNEQFF. The CDR3 DNA reads TGCGCCAGCAGCCAAGATGGGACAGAGATCTACAATGAGCAGTTCTTC. The genes are TRBV4-3 and TRBJ2-1; TRBD1 aligns across 7 bases. The CDR3 spans 16 residues. The V segment lost 0 bases and the J segment 3 bases; nucleotides outside the gene matches: 5. From germline, CDR1 is LGHNA and CDR2 YSLEER.

This rearrangement joins TRBV27 to TRBJ2-2; 7 bases agree with TRBD1. The CDR3 length is 14 residues. The V gene's germline CDR1 is MNHEY and CDR2 SMNVEV (reference sequence). Losses at the gene ends were 4 bases for V and 6 bases for J; bases not matched to a gene: 5. The CDR3 reads CASSWTGSAGELFF. DNA for the CDR3: TGTGCCAGCAGTTGGACAGGATCGGCCGGGGAGCTGTTTTTT.

The V and J genes are TRBV20-1 and TRBJ2-7; TRBD1 matches at 8 bases. Germline V CDR1 and CDR2: DFQATT, SNEGSKA (reference sequence). V gave up 4 bases and J gave up 4 bases; unmatched junction bases: 18. The CDR3 consists of 17 residues. CDR3: CSANPPGQVLRRYEQYF. The CDR3 DNA reads as TGCAGTGCTAACCCCCCGGGACAGGTCTTGAGGAGGTACGAGCAGTACTTC.

This chain joins TRBV19 and TRBJ1-5, with D unclear. Trimming left V 2 bases short and J 2 bases short, with 7 bases between. In germline, CDR1 is LNHDA, CDR2 SQIVND (reference sequence). CDR3 length: 14 amino acids. The CDR3 bases are TGTGCCAGTAGTATATTTATTGGCAATCAGCCCCAGCATTTT. Residues: CASSIFIGNQPQHF.

This clonotype was seen only a few times. The rearrangement joins TRBV12-3 or TRBV12-4 to TRBJ1-5, with 7 bases lining up with TRBD1. This CDR3 is 17 amino acids long. The V and J ends lost 3 bases and 3 bases, in that order; junction bases with no gene match: 11. CDR3 loop: CASSLGRGDRDNQPQHF. The CDR3 coding sequence is TGTGCCAGCAGTTTGGGGAGGGGAGACAGGGACAATCAGCCCCAGCATTTT.

Regarding this clonotype: At one of its ends the junction is not consistent with the germline gene, which may arise from a read error. J is TRBJ2-3 and V is TRBV3-1; D gene ambiguous. Germline V lookup: CDR1 LGHDT, CDR2 YNNKEL (reference sequence). The CDR3 runs 15 residues. For the CDR3, the DNA is TGTGCCAGCAGCCAAGGTCGGGTGAGCACAGATACGCGGTATTTT. It specifies CASSQGRVSTDTRYF.

This clonotype occurred many times. The chain has TRBV18 and TRBJ2-3; 7 nucleotides line up with TRBD1. Trimming removed 6 bases from V and 10 bases from J; junction bases left unmatched: 19. From germline, CDR1 is KGHSH and CDR2 LQKENI. This CDR3 has 16 residues. The CDR3 is CASSPRQGTFGNAQYF. The DNA of the CDR3 is TGTGCCAGCTCTCCAAGACAGGGAACATTTGGTAACGCGCAGTATTTT.

A few counts support this clonotype. The genes are TRBV5-5 and TRBJ2-2, with no clear D. CDR3 length equals 14 residues. Germline lookup yields CDR1 SGHKS and CDR2 YYEKEE (reference sequence). The V end lost 0 bases, the J end lost 4 bases, and 7 bases lay between the germline ends. Here the CDR3 DNA reads TGTGCCAGCAGCTTGGGATCGGCCACCGGGGAGCTGTTTTTT. Protein sequence: CASSLGSATGELFF.

The chain combines TRBV30 with TRBJ1-5; the D is unclear. Germline V gives CDR1 GTSNPN, CDR2 SVGIG (reference sequence). The CDR3 length is 14 residues. V gave up 5 bases and J gave up 1 base, with 12 bases separating them. CDR3 sequence (DNA): TGTGCCTGGTCCTCAGGCGGGAGCAATCAGCCCCAGCATTTT. Its protein is CAWSSGGSNQPQHF.

J is TRBJ2-5 and V is TRBV27, with D possibly TRBD2 on 6 matching bases. This CDR3 is 16 amino acids long. CDR1 and CDR2 (germline): MNHEY, SMNVEV (reference sequence). V was cut by 2 bases and J by 3 bases, with 16 bases left in between. The CDR3, as DNA: TGTGCCAGCAGTTTACAGTGGGCGGGAATTAAAGAGACCCAGTACTTC. It yields the protein CASSLQWAGIKETQYF.

Comments on this clonotype: A read error may explain this, as a much larger clone is one base away. The chain is built from TRBV4-1 and TRBJ2-7; maybe TRBD2 (5 bases). CDR3 length: 14 residues. The germline V gene encodes CDR1 MGHRA and CDR2 YSYEKL. Trimming left V 5 bases short and J 5 bases short, with 16 bases between. In DNA, the CDR3 is TGCGCCAGCAGCATAGCAGTACTAGACCACGAGCAGTACTTC. Its protein is CASSIAVLDHEQYF.

This clonotype appeared a few times. Since the CDR3 does not end with the conserved phenylalanine or tryptophan, this likely comes from a read error. J is TRBJ2-5 and V is TRBV30, with D possibly being TRBD2 (7 bases). CDR1 and CDR2 (germline): GTSNPN, SVGIG (reference sequence). The CDR3 extends over 14 amino acids. The germline V and J ends were trimmed by 4 bases and 5 bases, with 17 bases remaining between them. The CDR3, as DNA: TGTGCCTGGACTGGGACGGGGGGCAGGGAGACCCAGTACGTC. This encodes CAWTGTGGRETQYV.

This clonotype was seen ten or more times. The V call is TRBV27, the J call TRBJ1-5; a weak D match, TRBD1 (5 bases). The CDR3 length is 14 residues. Germline assignment: CDR1 MNHEY and CDR2 SMNVEV (reference sequence). Trimming pared 5 bases from V and 6 bases from J, leaving 14 bases between. The CDR3 loop reads CASSPWGSGQPQHF. The CDR3 bases are TGTGCCAGCAGTCCCTGGGGGAGCGGTCAGCCCCAGCATTTT.

As regards this clonotype: The junction and the germline gene differ at one end; a read error may be behind it. The chain is built from TRBV27 and TRBJ2-2; TRBD2 is a possible D gene (5 bases). Germline loops: CDR1 MNHEY, CDR2 SMNVEV (reference sequence). CDR3 size: 18 residues. CDR3 residues: CASSFSLQLQPNTGEPFF. CDR3 coding DNA: TGTGCCAGCAGTTTTTCTCTTCAGCTTCAGCCGAACACCGGGGAGCCGTTTTTT.

The chain recombines TRBV13 with TRBJ2-1; weak D call: TRBD1 (7 bases). Germline V gene sequence: CDR1 PRHDT, CDR2 FYEKMQ (reference sequence). CDR3 size: 15 residues. V shed 4 bases and J shed 7 bases, with 17 bases lying between them. This CDR3 is CASSSRGAGMNEQFF. DNA for the CDR3: TGTGCCAGCAGCTCCAGGGGGGCAGGGATGAATGAGCAGTTCTTC.

Many counts were recorded for this clonotype. In DNA form, the CDR3 reads TGCGCCAGCTCCTGGGCCGGACAGGAGTACGAGCAGTACTTC. This codes for CASSWAGQEYEQYF. This chain uses TRBV5-1 with TRBJ2-7; 7 nucleotides line up with TRBD1. In germline, CDR1 is SGHRS, CDR2 YFSETQ. Germline trimming cut 7 bases from V and 4 bases from J; bases unmatched to any gene: 11. CDR3 length: 14 amino acids.

This clonotype was seen repeatedly, ten times or more. The gene calls are TRBV28 and TRBJ2-3; 8 bases fit TRBD2. The CDR3 has 17 residues. Germline V lookup: CDR1 MDHEN, CDR2 SYDVKM. With 5 bases clipped from V and 3 bases from J, the junction kept 13 bases outside the gene matches. CDR3 in DNA: TGTGCCAGCAGTCCCTTTGTGGGAGCGGGAGTGACAGATACGCAGTATTTT. Protein sequence: CASSPFVGAGVTDTQYF.

There are a few counts of this clonotype. The CDR3, as DNA: TGTGCCAGCACCTGGGGGAGCTTTGAGGACGAGCAGTACTTC. Its translation: CASTWGSFEDEQYF. The chain links TRBV12-3 or TRBV12-4 to TRBJ2-7; D may be TRBD1 or TRBD2 (5 bases each). The CDR3 spans 14 residues. Trimming left V 7 bases short and J 5 bases short, with 18 bases between.

This clonotype has just a few counts. With a much larger clone just one base away, this may be a read error. The rearrangement links TRBV23-1 to TRBJ2-5, with 7 bases identical to TRBD1. TRBV23-1 carries the ORF label, with uncertain function. The CDR3 is 16 residues long. Germline trimming cut 2 bases from V and 1 base from J; bases unmatched to any gene: 7. The CDR3 DNA is TGCGCCAGCAGTCAAACCGGGACAGTCTTCCAAGAGACCCAGTACTTC. The encoded protein is CASSQTGTVFQETQYF.

In this sample, this clonotype turned up many times. The J gene is TRBJ2-7, the V gene TRBV20-1; 9 nucleotides agree with TRBD1. The V segment lost 6 bases and the J segment 6 bases; nucleotides outside the gene matches: 3. Per the germline V gene, CDR1 is DFQATT and CDR2 is SNEGSKA (reference sequence). The CDR3 totals 11 residues. The chain's CDR3 is CSARQGVEQYF. CDR3 sequence (DNA): TGCAGTGCAAGACAGGGGGTCGAGCAGTACTTC.

This clonotype was counted ten times or more. The chain couples TRBV20-1 to TRBJ2-7; perhaps TRBD2 as D (7 bases). The germline CDR1 and CDR2 sequences are DFQATT and SNEGSKA (reference sequence). V gave up 5 bases and J gave up 13 bases, with 15 bases separating them. The CDR3 covers 10 residues. The CDR3: CSAAGGRQYF. The DNA of the CDR3 is TGCAGTGCTGCCGGGGGGCGTCAATACTTC.

The V gene is TRBV9, the J gene TRBJ2-7; TRBD2 matches 8 bases. The CDR3 length is 16 residues. Looked up from germline, CDR1 is SGDLS and CDR2 is YYNGEE. With V trimmed by 3 bases and J by 3 bases, 11 bases remained unmatched. The CDR3 sequence: CASSGEWGSGVYEQYF. In DNA form, the CDR3 reads TGTGCCAGCAGCGGGGAGTGGGGTAGCGGGGTCTACGAGCAGTACTTC.

This clonotype occurred many times. The chain combines TRBV20-1 with TRBJ2-3, with D perhaps being TRBD1 or TRBD2 (5 bases each). The germline V gene encodes CDR1 DFQATT and CDR2 SNEGSKA (reference sequence). Trimming left V 3 bases short and J 6 bases short, with 13 bases between. This CDR3 has 13 residues. Here the CDR3 reads CSARLDGTDTQYF. The CDR3 DNA sequence: TGCAGTGCTAGGCTGGACGGGACGGATACGCAGTATTTT.

This clonotype was counted ten times or more. J is TRBJ2-7 and V is TRBV6-5, with TRBD2 as a possible D gene (5 bases). Per the germline V gene, CDR1 is MNHEY and CDR2 is SVGAGI. The CDR3 has 13 amino acids. Trimming took 4 bases from V and 2 from J, leaving 9 bases between them. For the CDR3, the DNA is TGTGCCAGCAGTTCCGGGATAGCCTACGAGCAGTACTTC. As protein: CASSSGIAYEQYF.

The chain combines TRBV4-3 with TRBJ2-1; 11 nucleotides line up with TRBD2. CDR1 is LGHNA and CDR2 is YSLEER in the germline V gene. This CDR3 region has 16 residues. V lost 4 bases and J lost 8; bases outside the gene matches: 10. The DNA for the CDR3 is TGCGCCAGCAGCCTGGATAGCGGGAGGGCAATAGATGAGCAGTTCTTC. Its protein product is CASSLDSGRAIDEQFF.

The table lists this clonotype with many counts. This chain links TRBV15 with TRBJ2-1; no firm D call. The germline CDR1 and CDR2 sequences are LNHNV and YYDKDF (reference sequence). V was cut by 1 base and J by 2 bases, with 3 bases left in between. CDR3 length equals 13 residues. CDR3 DNA: TGTGCCACCAGCAGAGCGACCTACAATGAGCAGTTCTTC. Protein sequence: CATSRATYNEQFF. Together with reference TRBV15 and TRBJ2-1, the CDR3 gives the full variable domain: DAMVIQNPRYQVTQFGKPVTLSCSQTLNHNVMYWYQQKSSQAPKLLFHYYDKDFNNEADTPDNFQSRRPNTSFCFLDIRSPGLGDTAMYLCATSRATYNEQFFGPGTRLTVL.

The chain recombines TRBV30 with TRBJ2-7; D may correspond to TRBD1 or TRBD2 (6 bases each). This CDR3 region has 13 residues. V was pared by 2 bases and J by 4 bases, with 12 bases between. The V gene's germline CDR1 is GTSNPN and CDR2 SVGIG (reference sequence). The CDR3 bases are TGTGCCTGGAGTTTGGGGGCGGGGTACGAGCAGTACTTC. This gives the protein CAWSLGAGYEQYF.

This clonotype was seen a handful of times. The CDR3 sequence is CASSFTWDLSSYNEQFF. In DNA form, the CDR3 reads TGTGCCAGCAGTTTTACTTGGGACTTGAGCTCCTACAATGAGCAGTTCTTC. V is TRBV28 and J is TRBJ2-1, with TRBD2 as a possible D gene (6 bases). This CDR3 comprises 17 residues. The germline V gene encodes CDR1 MDHEN and CDR2 SYDVKM. Trimming took off 3 bases at V and 0 bases at J, with 15 bases between the two ends.